This T cell receptor beta chain was profiled in a study of patients and donors after allogeneic stem cell transplantation. MiXCR, applied by TCRdb to the RT-PCR reads, yields one record per CDR3 protein. The table includes approximately 200,000 distinct CDR3 sequences, about 40% detected once. A few counts support this clonotype. Trimming cost V 1 base and J 1 base, with 14 bases left between them. The CDR3 consists of 17 residues. Germline CDR1 LGHNA, CDR2 YNFKEQ. This clonotype was obtained from a human donor who was either an allogeneic HSCT recipient or a stem cell or donor lymphocyte infusion donor (not recorded which). It is not recorded whose cells these are; they may come from a transplant donor. V gene TRBV4-2 combines with J gene TRBJ1-3; D unclear. The sample taken for sequencing was blood, either unsorted or a sorted T cell fraction (not recorded which). This CDR3 reads CASSQAVRTFSGNTIYF. CDR3 in DNA: TGTGCCAGCAGCCAAGCGGTCCGGACCTTTTCTGGAAACACCATATATTTT.